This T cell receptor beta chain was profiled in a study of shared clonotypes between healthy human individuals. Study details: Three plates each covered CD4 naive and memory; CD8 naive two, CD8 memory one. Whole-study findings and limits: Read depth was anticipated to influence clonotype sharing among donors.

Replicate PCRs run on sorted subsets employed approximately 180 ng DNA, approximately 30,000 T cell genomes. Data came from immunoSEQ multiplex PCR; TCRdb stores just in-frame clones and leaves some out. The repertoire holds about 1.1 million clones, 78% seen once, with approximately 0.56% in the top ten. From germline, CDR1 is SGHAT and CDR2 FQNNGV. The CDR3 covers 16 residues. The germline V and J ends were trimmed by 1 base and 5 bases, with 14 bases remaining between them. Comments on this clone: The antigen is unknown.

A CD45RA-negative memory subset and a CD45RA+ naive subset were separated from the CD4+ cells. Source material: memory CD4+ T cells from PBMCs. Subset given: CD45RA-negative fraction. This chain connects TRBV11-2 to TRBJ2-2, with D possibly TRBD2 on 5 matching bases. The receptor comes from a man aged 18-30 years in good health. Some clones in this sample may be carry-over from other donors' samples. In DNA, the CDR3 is TGTGCCAGCAGCTTAGTAGCGAGTCGTGGAACCGGGGAGCTGTTTTTT. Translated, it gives CASSLVASRGTGELFF.